The entry below gives a single T cell receptor (beta chain) sequence along with its context. Its antigen remains unidentified. The entry originates in a study of cytomegalovirus exposure and HLA in healthy donors. Both 60 Vbeta primers and 13 Jbeta primers went into the PCR. Using immunoSEQ multiplex PCR, the repertoire was profiled, and TCRdb retains in-frame clones only, with some absent. The table has more than 80,000 clones, around 86% seen once. V lost 3 bases and J 0 bases, leaving 6 bases between the germline ends. Germline V gene lookup returns CDR1 SGDLS and CDR2 YYNGEE. The CDR3 covers 14 residues. The study's findings and limits: Rarity held for most TCR sequences, but there were some public TCRs that occurred in many donors. Reports described diagnosis of cytomegalovirus status by the classifier as highly specific and sensitive.

This chain joins TRBV9 and TRBJ1-4, with D tentatively TRBD1 (6 bases). The sequence was obtained from a young man in good health and CMV-seropositive. Specimen: PBMCs. CDR3: CASSGTATNEKLFF. The CDR3 region has the DNA TGTGCCAGCAGCGGGACAGCAACTAATGAAAAACTGTTTTTT.